Below, 19 T cell receptor beta chains from the same sample are listed, as sequenced in a study of cytomegalovirus exposure and HLA in healthy donors. Vbeta (60) and Jbeta (13) primers were used in the PCR. Using immunoSEQ multiplex PCR, the repertoire was profiled, and TCRdb retains in-frame clones only, with some absent. This table holds about 120,000 clones, 74% found once. The sample was PBMCs. These TCRs come from a human donor in good health.

The V and J genes are TRBV4-3 and TRBJ2-6, with D possibly being TRBD2 (5 bases). From germline, CDR1 is LGHNA and CDR2 YSLEER. CDR3 length: 15 amino acids. Trimming shortened V by 0 bases and J by 4 bases, and 7 bases separated the two germline ends. The CDR3 DNA reads TGCGCCAGCAGCCAAGAGGGAGCCGGGGCCAACGTCCTGACTTTC. Translation: CASSQEGAGANVLTF.

V gene TRBV19 combines with J gene TRBJ2-5; D might be TRBD2 (6 bases). Trimming left V 7 bases short and J 4 bases short, with 13 bases between. The CDR3 has 13 amino acids. Germline CDR1 reads LNHDA; CDR2 reads SQIVND (reference sequence). CDR3 in DNA: TGTGCCAGTACCCCGGACGGGAGAGAGACCCAGTACTTC. This translates into CASTPDGRETQYF.

The V call is TRBV20-1, the J call TRBJ2-3; TRBD2 matches at 8 bases. The germline V gene encodes CDR1 DFQATT and CDR2 SNEGSKA (reference sequence). The CDR3 consists of 11 residues. Trimming took 6 bases from V and 11 from J; bases not matched to a gene: 7. For the CDR3, the DNA is TGCAGTGCGAAATACGGGGGGGTGCAGTATTTT. This sequence encodes CSAKYGGVQYF.

This chain uses TRBV6-5 with TRBJ2-1; 9 bases line up with TRBD1. In germline, CDR1 is MNHEY, CDR2 SVGAGI. The V segment lost 6 bases and the J segment 2 bases; nucleotides outside the gene matches: 5. The CDR3 is 15 amino acids. CDR3 residues: CASSIQGAPYNEQFF. CDR3 bases: TGTGCCAGCAGCATACAGGGGGCGCCCTACAATGAGCAGTTCTTC.

A word on this clone: Other DNA sequences in the sample encode the same CDR3. The chain uses TRBV18 and TRBJ1-1, with TRBD1 as a possible D gene (6 bases). Germline V gene sequence: CDR1 KGHSH, CDR2 LQKENI. Deletions cut 3 bases from V and 1 base from J, with 9 bases between. This CDR3 comprises 14 residues. The chain's CDR3 is CASSPVRGNTEAFF. The CDR3 coding sequence is TGTGCCAGCTCACCGGTCAGGGGGAACACTGAAGCTTTCTTT. Drawing the rest from reference TRBV18 and TRBJ1-1, the complete variable domain is NAGVMQNPRHLVRRRGQEARLRCSPMKGHSHVYWYRQLPEEGLKFMVYLQKENIIDESGMPKERFSAEFPKEGPSILRIQQVVRGDSAAYFCASSPVRGNTEAFFGQGTRLTVV.

The rearrangement joins TRBV18 to TRBJ1-1; 9 positions agree with TRBD1. V dropped 6 bases and J dropped 6; count of bases not matched to a gene: 5. CDR3 size: 13 residues. Per the germline V gene, CDR1 is KGHSH and CDR2 is LQKENI. Here the CDR3 reads CASSTRQGAEAFF. The CDR3 DNA sequence: TGTGCCAGCTCGACGAGACAGGGGGCTGAAGCTTTCTTT.

CDR3: CASSPYGQQETQYF. The CDR3 DNA reads as TGTGCCAGCTCACCCTACGGACAACAAGAGACCCAGTACTTC. The genes are TRBV18 and TRBJ2-5; tentatively, D is TRBD1 (5 bases). This CDR3 region has 14 residues. Germline V gene lookup returns CDR1 KGHSH and CDR2 LQKENI. Trimming stripped 3 bases from V and 2 bases from J, with 10 bases between.

This chain joins TRBV4-1 and TRBJ1-2; D call uncertain. CDR3 length equals 15 residues. Germline CDR1 reads MGHRA; CDR2 reads YSYEKL. V gave up 0 bases and J gave up 0 bases, with 8 bases separating them. CDR3 bases: TGCGCCAGCAGCCAAGATTCAGGCGCTAACTATGGCTACACCTTC. This codes for CASSQDSGANYGYTF.

The chain combines TRBV19 with TRBJ1-5, with D perhaps matching TRBD1 (6 bases). The CDR3 contains 17 residues. V lost 6 bases to trimming and J lost 3 bases, with 21 bases between them. In germline, CDR1 is LNHDA, CDR2 SQIVND (reference sequence). The CDR3 reads CASSGGGGGVPNQPQHF. The CDR3, as DNA: TGTGCCAGTAGCGGAGGGGGGGGAGGGGTCCCCAATCAGCCCCAGCATTTT.

This chain uses TRBV5-1 with TRBJ2-2, with TRBD1 matching over 7 bases. The CDR3 length is 17 residues. V gave up 3 bases and J gave up 2 bases; unmatched junction bases: 10. Germline loops: CDR1 SGHRS, CDR2 YFSETQ. CDR3 sequence (DNA): TGCGCCAGCAGCTCCAGACCGGGACAGAGAAACACCGGGGAGCTGTTTTTT. Translation: CASSSRPGQRNTGELFF.

This clone has just a few counts. The chain's CDR3 is CASSEQGGTGELFF. The DNA for the CDR3 is TGTGCCAGCAGTGAACAGGGCGGCACCGGGGAGCTGTTTTTT. The chain carries TRBV6-4 and TRBJ2-2, with D perhaps TRBD1 (6 bases). V was trimmed by 3 bases and J by 4 bases, leaving 9 bases between them. Germline V gene sequence: CDR1 MRHNA, CDR2 SNTAGT. The length of the CDR3 is 14 residues.

This clone was counted only a few times. The CDR3 nucleotides read TGTGCCAGCAGTCGAAAGGGAGTTAGCAATCAGCCCCAGCATTTT. It is translated as CASSRKGVSNQPQHF. The V and J genes are TRBV6-5 and TRBJ1-5; no reliable D call. There are 15 residues in the CDR3. Trimming removed 5 bases at V and 0 bases at J, with 11 bases between. The germline V gene encodes CDR1 MNHEY and CDR2 SVGAGI.

This clone was picked up one time. The chain links TRBV10-2 to TRBJ1-5; D perhaps matches TRBD1 (5 bases). Germline loops: CDR1 WSHSY, CDR2 SAAADI. V lost 0 bases to trimming and J lost 4 bases, with 10 bases between them. The CDR3 sequence is 15 residues long. The CDR3 DNA reads as TGCGCCAGCAGTGAGTCCAGGGTAGGTAATCAGCCCCAGCATTTT. Translation gives CASSESRVGNQPQHF.

The CDR3 loop is CASRDTLEQYF. In DNA, the CDR3 is TGTGCCAGCAGGGACACGCTCGAGCAGTACTTC. J is TRBJ2-7 and V is TRBV28, with D possibly being TRBD1 (5 bases). Trimming removed 6 bases at V and 6 bases at J, with 9 bases between. Germline CDR1 MDHEN, CDR2 SYDVKM. The CDR3 loop spans 11 amino acids.

The rearrangement joins TRBV7-9 to TRBJ2-5; 11 bases map to TRBD1. Germline CDR1 and CDR2: SEHNR and FQNEAQ (reference sequence). The CDR3 spans 16 residues. Trimming cost V 5 bases and J 2 bases; bases outside gene matches: 7. The CDR3 DNA follows: TGTGCCAGCAGCCCCGGGGACAGGGGGGAACAAGAGACCCAGTACTTC. Its protein product is CASSPGDRGEQETQYF. Full variable domain (missing parts from reference TRBV7-9 and TRBJ2-5): DTGVSQNPRHKITKRGQNVTFRCDPISEHNRLYWYRQTLGQGPEFLTYFQNEAQLEKSRLLSDRFSAERPKGSFSTLEIQRTEQGDSAMYLCASSPGDRGEQETQYFGPGTRLLVL.

The CDR3 loop reads CSVDLAGQQYF. The CDR3, as DNA: TGCAGCGTTGATTTGGCGGGACAGCAGTACTTC. The chain recombines TRBV29-1 with TRBJ2-7; a weak D match, TRBD2 (6 bases). This CDR3 region has 11 residues. Germline V CDR1 and CDR2: SQVTM, ANQGSEA. Trimming cost V 3 bases and J 8 bases, with 11 bases left between them.

The chain recombines TRBV28 with TRBJ2-1; 8 bases align to TRBD2. This CDR3 has 12 amino acids. The germline V gene has CDR1 MDHEN and CDR2 SYDVKM. The V gene end was trimmed by 5 bases and the J gene end by 8 bases; junction bases not matched to a gene: 2. Written as DNA, the CDR3 is TGTGCCAGCAGTCCGGGGGGGCATGAGCAGTTCTTC. Amino acids: CASSPGGHEQFF.

This chain connects TRBV6-5 to TRBJ1-4; TRBD1 might be the D (6 bases). The ends were cut back, 6 bases at V and 5 bases at J, with 10 bases in the middle. The CDR3 has 13 residues. CDR1 is MNHEY, CDR2 SVGAGI, per germline. Here the CDR3 DNA reads TGTGCCAGCAGGGGTACAGGGAATGAAAAACTGTTTTTT. It encodes CASRGTGNEKLFF.

The chain combines TRBV19 with TRBJ1-1, with D possibly TRBD1 on 5 matching bases. CDR3 length equals 18 residues. Germline V lookup: CDR1 LNHDA, CDR2 SQIVND (reference sequence). With 7 bases removed from V and 1 base from J, the gap between germline ends came to 25 bases. The CDR3 DNA follows: TGTGCCAGTATTGTGGGGCGGCAGACAGTTTTTCAGAACACTGAAGCTTTCTTT. Amino acids: CASIVGRQTVFQNTEAFF.